One and the same sample provided the 20 T cell receptor beta chains below, sequenced in a study of cytomegalovirus exposure and HLA in healthy donors. The protocol was immunoSEQ multiplex PCR, while the TCRdb copy is restricted to in-frame clones and leaves out a portion. The repertoire holds under 200,000 clones, with roughly 77% as singletons. The sample taken for sequencing was PBMCs. These receptors all come from a young woman in good health and CMV-seronegative.

J is TRBJ1-5 and V is TRBV19; D possibly corresponds to TRBD1 (5 bases). CDR3 length: 14 residues. V lost 3 bases and J 6 bases, leaving 12 bases between the germline ends. Germline CDR1 reads LNHDA; CDR2 reads SQIVND (reference sequence). The CDR3 DNA is TGTGCCAGTAGTATGGGGGGACCCACTCAGCCCCAGCATTTT. This gives the protein CASSMGGPTQPQHF.

The chain combines TRBV19 with TRBJ2-7; 10 bases fit TRBD2. The ends lost 8 bases at V and 3 bases at J; junction bases unmatched: 4. The CDR3 is 13 residues long. Germline CDR1 is LNHDA and CDR2 is SQIVND (reference sequence). CDR3 nucleotides: TGTGCCAGTGGGAGCGGGAGGGGCTACGAGCAGTACTTC. This codes for CASGSGRGYEQYF.

The chain links TRBV6-1 to TRBJ1-2, with 8 bases lining up with TRBD1. Germline V CDR1 and CDR2: MNHNS, SASEGT. The CDR3 is 13 residues long. With V trimmed by 5 bases and J by 5 bases, 4 bases remained unmatched. The CDR3 region has the DNA TGTGCCAGCAGTCCCAACAGGGGGTATGGCTACACCTTC. It is translated as CASSPNRGYGYTF.

The gene calls are TRBV2 and TRBJ2-7, with D possibly being TRBD1 (6 bases). Germline V gene lookup returns CDR1 SNHLY and CDR2 FYNNEI. V lost 7 bases and J 2 bases, leaving 18 bases between the germline ends. The CDR3 sequence is 15 residues long. In DNA form, the CDR3 reads TGTGCCAGCAAAGTAGGACAGTTGCTAACCTACGAGCAGTACTTC. Translation gives CASKVGQLLTYEQYF. Full variable domain (missing parts from reference TRBV2 and TRBJ2-7): EPEVTQTPSHQVTQMGQEVILRCVPISNHLYFYWYRQILGQKVEFLVSFYNNEISEKSEIFDDQFSVERPDGSNFTLKIRSTKLEDSAMYFCASKVGQLLTYEQYFGPGTRLTVT.

This clone appeared many times. CDR3 region: CAWSVWGPKGYGYTF. CDR3 DNA: TGTGCCTGGAGTGTATGGGGGCCGAAGGGCTATGGCTACACCTTC. This chain links TRBV30 with TRBJ1-2; possible D gene TRBD1, 6 bases. Germline V gene data show CDR1 as GTSNPN and CDR2 as SVGIG (reference sequence). Trimming removed 0 bases from V and 4 bases from J, with 15 bases in between. The CDR3 covers 15 residues. Complete variable domain (other parts from reference TRBV30 and TRBJ1-2): SQTIHQWPATLVQPVGSPLSLECTVEGTSNPNLYWYRQAAGRGLQLLFYSVGIGQISSEVPQNLSASRPQDRQFILSSKKLLLSDSGFYLCAWSVWGPKGYGYTFGSGTRLTVV.

The chain employs TRBV14 and TRBJ2-1; TRBD1 agrees at 7 bases. The trim removed 0 bases at V and 0 bases at J, leaving 2 bases unmatched. This CDR3 is 16 amino acids long. Germline lookup yields CDR1 SGHDN and CDR2 FVKESK. The CDR3 DNA sequence: TGTGCCAGCAGCCAAGAGAGGGGGCTCTCCTACAATGAGCAGTTCTTC. Translated, it gives CASSQERGLSYNEQFF.

This chain uses TRBV28 with TRBJ1-4; D not certain. There are 12 residues in the CDR3. Trimming took 5 bases from V and 6 from J, leaving 7 bases between them. CDR1 is MDHEN, CDR2 SYDVKM, per germline. This CDR3 is CASSPLDEKLFF. CDR3 DNA: TGTGCCAGCAGTCCCCTCGATGAAAAACTGTTTTTT. The entire variable domain, with the rest obtained from reference TRBV28 and TRBJ1-4, is as follows: DVKVTQSSRYLVKRTGEKVFLECVQDMDHENMFWYRQDPGLGLRLIYFSYDVKMKEKGDIPEGYSVSREKKERFSLILESASTNQTSMYLCASSPLDEKLFFGSGTQLSVL.

Here the CDR3 DNA reads TGTGCCAGCAGTTCGAGGGGGGGCGAGCAGTACTTC. Translating it yields CASSSRGGEQYF. V is TRBV6-5 and J is TRBJ2-7; weak D call: TRBD2 (7 bases). Trimming took off 4 bases at V and 6 bases at J, with 10 bases between the two ends. This CDR3 region has 12 residues. CDR1 is MNHEY, CDR2 SVGAGI, per germline.

This clone was recorded only once. The chain carries TRBV28 and TRBJ1-2; 9 positions agree with TRBD1. The CDR3 runs to 14 residues. With 2 bases clipped from V and 4 bases from J, the junction kept 2 bases outside the gene matches. Germline lookup yields CDR1 MDHEN and CDR2 SYDVKM. The CDR3, as DNA: TGTGCCAGCAGTTTACAGACAGGGGGCTATGGCTACACCTTC. This translates into CASSLQTGGYGYTF.

The V call is TRBV6-6, the J call TRBJ1-2; D is uncertain. This CDR3 comprises 13 residues. CDR1 and CDR2 (germline): MNHNY, SVGAGI (reference sequence). Trimming removed 2 bases at V and 2 bases at J, with 6 bases between. In nucleotides, the CDR3 is TGTGCCAGCAGTTACAGGAGAAACTATGGCTACACCTTC. Its translation is CASSYRRNYGYTF.

This clone came up once. This rearrangement joins TRBV5-1 to TRBJ1-2; D is uncertain. Germline V gene lookup returns CDR1 SGHRS and CDR2 YFSETQ. The CDR3 spans 12 residues. V gave up 9 bases and J gave up 1 base, with 10 bases separating them. DNA for the CDR3: TGCGCCACACGGGATGTTAACTATGGCTACACCTTC. Translating gives CATRDVNYGYTF.

This chain uses TRBV9 with TRBJ2-1; possibly TRBD2 for D (6 bases). CDR1 is SGDLS and CDR2 is YYNGEE in the germline V gene. This CDR3 spans 15 amino acids. V was cut by 4 bases and J by 6 bases, with 17 bases left in between. In DNA form, the CDR3 reads TGTGCCAGCAGCCCAAACCCGACTAGGGGCAATGAGCAGTTCTTC. Amino acid sequence: CASSPNPTRGNEQFF.

The genes are TRBV25-1 and TRBJ2-3; D not certain. Germline V gene data show CDR1 as MGHDK and CDR2 as SYGVNS. Between the trimmed V and J ends, which lost 9 bases and 0 bases, there was a span of 10 bases. This CDR3 has 13 residues. The CDR3 bases are TGTGCCAGTCGCCGTACTAGCACAGATACGCAGTATTTT. Amino acid sequence: CASRRTSTDTQYF.

The chain is built from TRBV5-1 and TRBJ1-1, with a possible D match to TRBD1 (5 bases). This CDR3 is 15 amino acids long. The V end was cut by 1 base, the J end by 3 bases, with 13 bases between. Germline lookup yields CDR1 SGHRS and CDR2 YFSETQ. This CDR3 is CASSLFQGGDTEAFF. The CDR3 nucleotides are TGCGCCAGCAGCTTGTTTCAGGGTGGGGACACTGAAGCTTTCTTT.

The chain uses TRBV27 and TRBJ2-7; tentative D call: TRBD2 (6 bases). V was trimmed by 6 bases and J by 4 bases, leaving 19 bases between them. CDR1 MNHEY and CDR2 SMNVEV come from the germline V gene (reference sequence). This CDR3 spans 15 amino acids. CDR3 coding DNA: TGTGCCAGCAGCCCTTCCGGGAGTGGCGGGTACGAGCAGTACTTC. Translated: CASSPSGSGGYEQYF.

The chain employs TRBV7-3 and TRBJ2-2; 8 positions match TRBD2. V gave up 2 bases and J gave up 4 bases; unmatched junction bases: 3. Looked up from germline, CDR1 is SGHTA and CDR2 is FQGTGA. CDR3 length: 15 amino acids. The CDR3 DNA reads as TGTGCCAGCAGCTTAGGGACTAGGTCCACCGGGGAGCTGTTTTTT. Translating gives CASSLGTRSTGELFF.

V gene TRBV30 combines with J gene TRBJ1-6, with D unresolved. The V and J ends lost 0 bases and 10 bases respectively, with 7 bases between them. The CDR3 extends over 12 amino acids. Germline loops: CDR1 GTSNPN, CDR2 SVGIG (reference sequence). As DNA, the CDR3 is TGTGCCTGGAGTGTACTTGTATCACCCCTCCACTTT. It codes for CAWSVLVSPLHF.

Only one count was recorded for this clone. The rearrangement joins TRBV10-2 to TRBJ2-7; TRBD2 agrees at 7 bases. The CDR3 sequence is 14 residues long. V shed 5 bases, J shed 0 bases, and the junction held 4 bases outside the gene matches. From germline, CDR1 is WSHSY and CDR2 SAAADI. The DNA for the CDR3 is TGCGCCAGCAGTTGGACGGGGGGCTCCTACGAGCAGTACTTC. This sequence encodes CASSWTGGSYEQYF.

The CDR3: CASSLDRQFGYTF. CDR3 sequence (DNA): TGTGCCAGCAGCTTGGACAGGCAATTTGGCTACACCTTC. This chain joins TRBV5-4 and TRBJ1-2; possibly TRBD1 for D (5 bases). V lost 0 bases and J 7 bases, leaving 10 bases between the germline ends. The CDR3 has 13 residues. CDR1 and CDR2 (germline): SGHNT, YYREEE (reference sequence).

This chain links TRBV11-2 with TRBJ2-7; possibly TRBD2 for D (6 bases). Trimming left V 6 bases short and J 3 bases short, with 15 bases between. The CDR3 is 14 amino acids. Germline CDR1 is SGHAT and CDR2 is FQNNGV. The CDR3 sequence is CASRRLVGVYEQYF. The CDR3 bases are TGTGCCAGCAGAAGACTAGTAGGGGTCTACGAGCAGTACTTC.